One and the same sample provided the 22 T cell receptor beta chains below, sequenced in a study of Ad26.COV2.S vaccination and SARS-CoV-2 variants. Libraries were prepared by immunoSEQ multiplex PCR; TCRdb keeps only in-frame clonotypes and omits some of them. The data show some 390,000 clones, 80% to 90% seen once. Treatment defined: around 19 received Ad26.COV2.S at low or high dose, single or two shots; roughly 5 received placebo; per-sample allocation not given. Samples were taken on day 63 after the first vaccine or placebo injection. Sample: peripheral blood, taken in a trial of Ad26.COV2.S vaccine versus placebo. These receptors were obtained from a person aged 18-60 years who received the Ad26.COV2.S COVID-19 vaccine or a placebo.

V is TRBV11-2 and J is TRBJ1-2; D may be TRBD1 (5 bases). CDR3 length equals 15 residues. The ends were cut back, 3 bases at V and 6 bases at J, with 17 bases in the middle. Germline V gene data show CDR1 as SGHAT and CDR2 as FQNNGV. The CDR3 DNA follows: TGTGCCAGCAGCTTTTCCCACGGGACGGCGGATGGCTACACCTTC. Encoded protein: CASSFSHGTADGYTF.

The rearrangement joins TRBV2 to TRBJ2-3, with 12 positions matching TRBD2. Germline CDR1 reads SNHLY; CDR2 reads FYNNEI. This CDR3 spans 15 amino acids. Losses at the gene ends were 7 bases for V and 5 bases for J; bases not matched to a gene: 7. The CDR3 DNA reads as TGTGCCAGCAAAGCCACACTAGCGGGGGGAGATACGCAGTATTTT. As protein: CASKATLAGGDTQYF. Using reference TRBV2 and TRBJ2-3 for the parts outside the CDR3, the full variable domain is EPEVTQTPSHQVTQMGQEVILRCVPISNHLYFYWYRQILGQKVEFLVSFYNNEISEKSEIFDDQFSVERPDGSNFTLKIRSTKLEDSAMYFCASKATLAGGDTQYFGPGTRLTVL.

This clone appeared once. CDR3: CASSLEGWGSPLHF. CDR3 sequence (DNA): TGTGCCAGCAGCTTGGAGGGATGGGGATCACCCCTCCACTTT. V usage is TRBV5-4 and J usage is TRBJ1-6; D not resolved. The CDR3 runs 14 residues. Trimming removed 0 bases at V and 10 bases at J, with 11 bases between. Germline V gene lookup returns CDR1 SGHNT and CDR2 YYREEE (reference sequence).

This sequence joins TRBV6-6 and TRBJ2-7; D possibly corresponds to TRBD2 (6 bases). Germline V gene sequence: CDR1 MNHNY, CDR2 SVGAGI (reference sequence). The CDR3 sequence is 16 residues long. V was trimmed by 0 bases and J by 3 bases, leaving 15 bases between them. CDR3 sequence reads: CASSYSGTTDYYEQYF. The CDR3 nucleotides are TGTGCCAGCAGTTACTCCGGGACCACGGACTACTACGAGCAGTACTTC.

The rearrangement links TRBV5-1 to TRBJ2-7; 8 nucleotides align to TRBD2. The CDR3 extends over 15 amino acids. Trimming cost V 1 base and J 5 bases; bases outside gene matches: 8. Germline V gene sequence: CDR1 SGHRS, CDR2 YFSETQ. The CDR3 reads CASSLSGGITDEQYF. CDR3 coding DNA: TGCGCCAGCAGCTTGTCGGGGGGGATAACGGACGAGCAGTACTTC.

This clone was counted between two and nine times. The CDR3 is CASSWGDNSPLHF. The CDR3 DNA is TGTGCCAGTAGTTGGGGGGATAATTCACCCCTCCACTTT. The V gene is TRBV19, the J gene TRBJ1-6; a weak D match, TRBD1 (5 bases). V dropped 5 bases and J dropped 5 bases, with 7 bases sitting between them. The CDR3 runs 13 residues. Looked up from germline, CDR1 is LNHDA and CDR2 is SQIVND (reference sequence).

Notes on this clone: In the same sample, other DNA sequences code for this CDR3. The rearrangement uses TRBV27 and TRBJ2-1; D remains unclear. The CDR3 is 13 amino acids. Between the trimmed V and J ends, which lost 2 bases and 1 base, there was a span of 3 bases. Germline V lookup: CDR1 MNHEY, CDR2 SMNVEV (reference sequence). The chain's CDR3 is CASSLGSYNEQFF. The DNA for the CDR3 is TGTGCCAGCAGTTTAGGGTCCTACAATGAGCAGTTCTTC.

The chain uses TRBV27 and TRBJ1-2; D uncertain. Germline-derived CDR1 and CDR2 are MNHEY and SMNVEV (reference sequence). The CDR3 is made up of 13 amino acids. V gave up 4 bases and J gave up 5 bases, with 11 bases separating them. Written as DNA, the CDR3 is TGTGCCAGCAGTTCAGGAGGACCTTATGGCTACACCTTC. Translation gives CASSSGGPYGYTF.

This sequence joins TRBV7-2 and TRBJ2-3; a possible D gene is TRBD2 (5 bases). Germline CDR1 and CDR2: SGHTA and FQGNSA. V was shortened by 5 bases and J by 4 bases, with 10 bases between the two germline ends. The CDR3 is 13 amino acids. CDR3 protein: CASSASRADTQYF. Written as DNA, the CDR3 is TGTGCCAGCAGCGCATCGAGGGCAGATACGCAGTATTTT.

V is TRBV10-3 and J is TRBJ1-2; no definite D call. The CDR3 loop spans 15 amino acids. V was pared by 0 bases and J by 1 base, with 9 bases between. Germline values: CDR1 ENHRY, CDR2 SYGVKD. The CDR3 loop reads CAISESRGFNYGYTF. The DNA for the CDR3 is TGTGCCATCAGTGAGTCGCGCGGCTTTAACTATGGCTACACCTTC.

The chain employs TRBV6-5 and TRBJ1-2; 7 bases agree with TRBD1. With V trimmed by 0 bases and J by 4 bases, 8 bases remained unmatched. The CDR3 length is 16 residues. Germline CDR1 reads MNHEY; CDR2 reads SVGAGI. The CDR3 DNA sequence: TGTGCCAGCAGTTACTCTTCCGGACAGGAAGGCTATGGCTACACCTTC. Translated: CASSYSSGQEGYGYTF.

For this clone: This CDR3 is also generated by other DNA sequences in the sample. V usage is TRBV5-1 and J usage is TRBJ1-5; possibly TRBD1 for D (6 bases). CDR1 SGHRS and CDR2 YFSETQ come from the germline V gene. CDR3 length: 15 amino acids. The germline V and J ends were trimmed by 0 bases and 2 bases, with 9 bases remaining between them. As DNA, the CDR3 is TGCGCCAGCAGCTTGGAAGGGGGGGGCAATCAGCCCCAGCATTTT. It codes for CASSLEGGGNQPQHF.

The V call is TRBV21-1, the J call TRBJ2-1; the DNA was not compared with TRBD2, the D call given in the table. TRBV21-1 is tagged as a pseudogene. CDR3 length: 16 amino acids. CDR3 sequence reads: CASSKSRPRRYNEQFF. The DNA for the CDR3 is TGTGCCAGCAGCAAATCCCGCCCCCGGAGGTACAATGAGCAGTTCTTC.

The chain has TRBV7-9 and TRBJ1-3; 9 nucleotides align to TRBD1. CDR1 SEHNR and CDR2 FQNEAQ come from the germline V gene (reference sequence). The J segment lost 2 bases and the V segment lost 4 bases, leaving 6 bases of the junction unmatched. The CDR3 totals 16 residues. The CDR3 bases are TGTGCCAGCAGCTCCTTGACAGGGGGAGCTGGAAACACCATATATTTT. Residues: CASSSLTGGAGNTIYF. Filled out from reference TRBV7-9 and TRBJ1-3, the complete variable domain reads DTGVSQNPRHKITKRGQNVTFRCDPISEHNRLYWYRQTLGQGPEFLTYFQNEAQLEKSRLLSDRFSAERPKGSFSTLEIQRTEQGDSAMYLCASSSLTGGAGNTIYFGEGSWLTVV.

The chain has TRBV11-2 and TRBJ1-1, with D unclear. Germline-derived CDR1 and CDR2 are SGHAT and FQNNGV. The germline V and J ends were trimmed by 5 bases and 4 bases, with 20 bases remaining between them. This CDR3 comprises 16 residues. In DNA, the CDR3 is TGTGCCAGCAGCCCTCGACCGGTCGGGGAAGCCACTGAAGCTTTCTTT. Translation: CASSPRPVGEATEAFF.

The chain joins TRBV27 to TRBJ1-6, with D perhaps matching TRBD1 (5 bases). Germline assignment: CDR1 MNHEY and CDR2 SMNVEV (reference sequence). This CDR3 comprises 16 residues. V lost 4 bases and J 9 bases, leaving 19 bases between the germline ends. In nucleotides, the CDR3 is TGTGCCAGCAGTTCCGCCCAGCGTGGAGGGGCTTCACCCCTCCACTTT. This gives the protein CASSSAQRGGASPLHF.

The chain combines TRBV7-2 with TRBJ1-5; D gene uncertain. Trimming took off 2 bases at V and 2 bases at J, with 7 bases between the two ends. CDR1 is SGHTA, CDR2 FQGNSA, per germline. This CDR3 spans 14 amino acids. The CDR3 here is CASSLRRGNQPQHF. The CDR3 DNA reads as TGTGCCAGCAGCTTAAGGAGGGGCAATCAGCCCCAGCATTTT.

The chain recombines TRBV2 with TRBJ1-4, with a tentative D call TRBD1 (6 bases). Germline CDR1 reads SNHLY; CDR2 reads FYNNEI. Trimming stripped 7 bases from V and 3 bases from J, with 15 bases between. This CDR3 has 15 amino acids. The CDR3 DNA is TGTGCCAGCAAAGCGGGGGGGCTGGCTAATGAAAAACTGTTTTTT. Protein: CASKAGGLANEKLFF. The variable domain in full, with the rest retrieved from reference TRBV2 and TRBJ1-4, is EPEVTQTPSHQVTQMGQEVILRCVPISNHLYFYWYRQILGQKVEFLVSFYNNEISEKSEIFDDQFSVERPDGSNFTLKIRSTKLEDSAMYFCASKAGGLANEKLFFGSGTQLSVL.

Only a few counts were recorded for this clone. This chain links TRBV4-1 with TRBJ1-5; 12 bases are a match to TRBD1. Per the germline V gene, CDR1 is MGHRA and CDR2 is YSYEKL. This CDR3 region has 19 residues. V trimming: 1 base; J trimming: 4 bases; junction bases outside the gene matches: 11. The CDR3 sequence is CASSQASGTGGEWNQPQHF. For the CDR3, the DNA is TGCGCCAGCAGCCAAGCCTCGGGGACAGGGGGCGAATGGAATCAGCCCCAGCATTTT.

CDR3 nucleotide sequence: TGCAGCGGAGATGGGACAGGGTCCAATGAGCAGTTCTTC. Translation gives CSGDGTGSNEQFF. V gene TRBV29-1 combines with J gene TRBJ2-1; the match to TRBD1 covers 9 bases. Germline CDR1 reads SQVTM; CDR2 reads ANQGSEA. V trimming: 7 bases; J trimming: 6 bases; junction bases outside the gene matches: 7. The CDR3 is 13 amino acids.

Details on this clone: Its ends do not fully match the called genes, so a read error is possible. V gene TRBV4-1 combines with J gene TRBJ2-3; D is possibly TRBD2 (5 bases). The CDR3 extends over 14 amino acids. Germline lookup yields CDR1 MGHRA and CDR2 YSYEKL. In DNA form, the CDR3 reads TGTGCCAGCAGCCAAGAAATCGCGGGAGATACGCAGTATTTT. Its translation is CASSQEIAGDTQYF.

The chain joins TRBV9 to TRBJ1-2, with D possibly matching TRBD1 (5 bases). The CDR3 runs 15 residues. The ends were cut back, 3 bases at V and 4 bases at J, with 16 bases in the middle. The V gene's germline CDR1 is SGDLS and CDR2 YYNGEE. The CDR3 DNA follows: TGTGCCAGCAGCGGCCGAAGGGGAACCCTCTATGGCTACACCTTC. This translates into CASSGRRGTLYGYTF.